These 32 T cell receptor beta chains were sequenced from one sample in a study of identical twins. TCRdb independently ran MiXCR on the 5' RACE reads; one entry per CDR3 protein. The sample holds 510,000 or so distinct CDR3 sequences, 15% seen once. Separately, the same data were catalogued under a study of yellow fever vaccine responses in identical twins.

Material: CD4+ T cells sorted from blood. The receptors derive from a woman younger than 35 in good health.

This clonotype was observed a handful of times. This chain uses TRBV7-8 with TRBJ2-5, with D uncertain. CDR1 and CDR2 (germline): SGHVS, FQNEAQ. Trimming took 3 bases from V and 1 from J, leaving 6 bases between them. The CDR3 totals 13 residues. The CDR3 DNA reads TGTGCCAGCAGCTTTTACGGCCAAGAGACCCAGTACTTC. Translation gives CASSFYGQETQYF.

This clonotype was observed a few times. The chain's CDR3 is CASRVQGRTEAFF. The CDR3 DNA sequence: TGTGCCAGCAGGGTACAGGGTCGGACTGAAGCTTTCTTT. The chain is built from TRBV3-1 and TRBJ1-1; perhaps TRBD1 as D (6 bases). The germline V gene encodes CDR1 LGHDT and CDR2 YNNKEL (reference sequence). CDR3 length: 13 residues. V was trimmed by 6 bases and J by 5 bases, leaving 13 bases between them.

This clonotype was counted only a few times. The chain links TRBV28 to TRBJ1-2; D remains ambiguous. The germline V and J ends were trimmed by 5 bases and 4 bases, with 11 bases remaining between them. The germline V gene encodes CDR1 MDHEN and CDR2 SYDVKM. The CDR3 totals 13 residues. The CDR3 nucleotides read TGTGCCAGCAGTAAACCTCCCAGCTATGGCTACACCTTC. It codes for CASSKPPSYGYTF.

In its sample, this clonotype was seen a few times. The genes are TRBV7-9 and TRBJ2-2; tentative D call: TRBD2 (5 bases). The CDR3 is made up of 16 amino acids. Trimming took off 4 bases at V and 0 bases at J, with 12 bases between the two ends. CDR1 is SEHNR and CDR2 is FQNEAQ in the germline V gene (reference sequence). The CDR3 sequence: CASSSRTLTNTGELFF. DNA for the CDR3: TGTGCCAGCAGCTCCCGGACTCTTACGAACACCGGGGAGCTGTTTTTT.

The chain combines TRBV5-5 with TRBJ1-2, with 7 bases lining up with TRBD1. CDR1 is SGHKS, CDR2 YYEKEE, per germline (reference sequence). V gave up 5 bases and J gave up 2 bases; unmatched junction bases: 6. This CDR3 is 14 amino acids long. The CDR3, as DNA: TGTGCCAGCAGTATGGTACAGGGGAACTATGGCTACACCTTC. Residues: CASSMVQGNYGYTF.

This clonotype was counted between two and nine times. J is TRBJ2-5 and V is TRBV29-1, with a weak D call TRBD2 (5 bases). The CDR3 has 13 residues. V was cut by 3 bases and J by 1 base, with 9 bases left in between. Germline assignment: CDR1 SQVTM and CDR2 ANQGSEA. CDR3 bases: TGCAGCGTTGATAGTGGAGGCCAAGAGACCCAGTACTTC. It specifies CSVDSGGQETQYF.

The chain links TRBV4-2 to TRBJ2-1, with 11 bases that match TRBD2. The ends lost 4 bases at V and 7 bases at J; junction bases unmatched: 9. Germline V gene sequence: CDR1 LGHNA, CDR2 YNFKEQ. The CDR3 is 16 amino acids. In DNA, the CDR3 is TGTGCCAGCAGCCGTATAGGGACTAGCGGAAAAAATGAGCAGTTCTTC. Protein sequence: CASSRIGTSGKNEQFF.

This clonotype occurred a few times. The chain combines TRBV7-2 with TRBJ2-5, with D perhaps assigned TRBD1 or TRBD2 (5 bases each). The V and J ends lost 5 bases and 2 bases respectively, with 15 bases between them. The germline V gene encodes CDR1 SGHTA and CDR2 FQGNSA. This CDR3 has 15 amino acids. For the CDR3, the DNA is TGTGCCAGCAGCCGACAAAGGGGAGTTCAAGAGACCCAGTACTTC. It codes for CASSRQRGVQETQYF.

The CDR3 protein is CASNSPSGGATDTQYF. CDR3 in DNA: TGTGCCAGCAACTCACCATCGGGCGGGGCGACAGATACGCAGTATTTT. This sequence joins TRBV12-3 or TRBV12-4 and TRBJ2-3; a weak D match, TRBD2 (6 bases). The CDR3 totals 16 residues. V shed 7 bases and J shed 3 bases, with 20 bases lying between them.

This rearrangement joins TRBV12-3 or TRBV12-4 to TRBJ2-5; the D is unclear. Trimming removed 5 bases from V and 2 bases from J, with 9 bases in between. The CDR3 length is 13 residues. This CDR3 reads CASSKHVQETQYF. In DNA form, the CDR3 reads TGTGCCAGCAGTAAACACGTTCAAGAGACCCAGTACTTC.

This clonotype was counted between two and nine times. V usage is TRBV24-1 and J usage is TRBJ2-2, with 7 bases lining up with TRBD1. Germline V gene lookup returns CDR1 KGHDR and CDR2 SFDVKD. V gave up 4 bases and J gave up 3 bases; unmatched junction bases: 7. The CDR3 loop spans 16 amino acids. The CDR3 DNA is TGTGCCACCAGTGACTTCCGACAGGGTGACACCGGGGAGCTGTTTTTT. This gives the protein CATSDFRQGDTGELFF.

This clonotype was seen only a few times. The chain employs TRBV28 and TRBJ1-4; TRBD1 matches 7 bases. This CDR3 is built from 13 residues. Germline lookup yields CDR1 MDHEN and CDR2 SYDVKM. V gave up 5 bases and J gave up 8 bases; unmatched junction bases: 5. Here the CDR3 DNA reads TGTGCCAGCAGTCCAATGACAGGGGAAAAACTGTTTTTT. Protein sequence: CASSPMTGEKLFF. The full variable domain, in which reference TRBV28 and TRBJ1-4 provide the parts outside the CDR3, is DVKVTQSSRYLVKRTGEKVFLECVQDMDHENMFWYRQDPGLGLRLIYFSYDVKMKEKGDIPEGYSVSREKKERFSLILESASTNQTSMYLCASSPMTGEKLFFGSGTQLSVL.

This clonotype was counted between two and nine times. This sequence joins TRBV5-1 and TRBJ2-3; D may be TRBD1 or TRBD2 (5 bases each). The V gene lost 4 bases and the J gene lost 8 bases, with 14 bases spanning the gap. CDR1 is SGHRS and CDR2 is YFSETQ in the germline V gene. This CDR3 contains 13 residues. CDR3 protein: CASSGTDPRTQYF. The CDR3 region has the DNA TGCGCCAGCAGCGGGACGGATCCCCGTACGCAGTATTTT.

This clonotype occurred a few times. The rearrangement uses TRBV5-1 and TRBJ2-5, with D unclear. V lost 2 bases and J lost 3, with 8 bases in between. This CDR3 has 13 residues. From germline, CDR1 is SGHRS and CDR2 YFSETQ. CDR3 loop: CASSFLPEETQYF. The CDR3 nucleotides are TGCGCCAGCAGCTTTCTGCCCGAAGAGACCCAGTACTTC.

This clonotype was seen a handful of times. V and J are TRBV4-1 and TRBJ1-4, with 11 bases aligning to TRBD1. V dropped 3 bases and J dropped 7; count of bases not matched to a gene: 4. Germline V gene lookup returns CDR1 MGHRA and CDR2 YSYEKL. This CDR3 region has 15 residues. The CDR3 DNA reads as TGCGCCAGCAGCCAGATAGGGACAGGGGGTGAAAAACTGTTTTTT. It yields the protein CASSQIGTGGEKLFF.

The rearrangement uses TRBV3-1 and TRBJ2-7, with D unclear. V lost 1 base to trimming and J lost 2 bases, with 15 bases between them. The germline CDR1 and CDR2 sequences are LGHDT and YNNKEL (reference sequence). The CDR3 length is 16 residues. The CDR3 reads CASSQVPGGRTYEQYF. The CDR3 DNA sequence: TGTGCCAGCAGCCAAGTCCCGGGTGGGCGAACCTACGAGCAGTACTTC.

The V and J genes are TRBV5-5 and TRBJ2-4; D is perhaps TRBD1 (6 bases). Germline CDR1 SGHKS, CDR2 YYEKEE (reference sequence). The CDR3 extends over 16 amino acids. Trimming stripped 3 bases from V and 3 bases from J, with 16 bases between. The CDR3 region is CASSSGSPGVKNIQYF. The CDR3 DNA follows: TGTGCCAGCAGCTCGGGGAGCCCAGGGGTCAAAAACATTCAGTACTTC.

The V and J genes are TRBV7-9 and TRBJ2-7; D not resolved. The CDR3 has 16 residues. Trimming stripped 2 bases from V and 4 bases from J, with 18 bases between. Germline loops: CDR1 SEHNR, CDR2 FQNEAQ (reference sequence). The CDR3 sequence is CASSLSSHPSLYEQYV. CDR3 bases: TGTGCCAGCAGCTTAAGCAGCCACCCTTCTCTGTACGAGCAGTACGTC.

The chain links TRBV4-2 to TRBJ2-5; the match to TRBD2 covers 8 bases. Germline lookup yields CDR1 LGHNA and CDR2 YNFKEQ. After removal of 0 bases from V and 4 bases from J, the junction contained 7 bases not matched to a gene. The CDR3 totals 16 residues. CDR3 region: CASSQEPGGGSETQYF. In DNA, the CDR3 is TGTGCCAGCAGCCAAGAACCCGGGGGGGGGTCAGAGACCCAGTACTTC.

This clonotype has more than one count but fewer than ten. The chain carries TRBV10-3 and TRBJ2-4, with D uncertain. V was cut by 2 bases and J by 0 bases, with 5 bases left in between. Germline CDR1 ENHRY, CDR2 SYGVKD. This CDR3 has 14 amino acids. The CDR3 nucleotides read TGTGCCATCAGTGAGAACAAAGCCAAAAACATTCAGTACTTC. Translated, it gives CAISENKAKNIQYF.

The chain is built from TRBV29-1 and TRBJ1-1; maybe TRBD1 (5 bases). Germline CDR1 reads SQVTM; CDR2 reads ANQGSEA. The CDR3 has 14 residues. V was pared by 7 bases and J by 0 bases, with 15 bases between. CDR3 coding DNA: TGCAGCGCTATGGAGATACAGGTGAACACTGAAGCTTTCTTT. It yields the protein CSAMEIQVNTEAFF. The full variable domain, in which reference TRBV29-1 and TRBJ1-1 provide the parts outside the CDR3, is SAVISQKPSRDICQRGTSLTIQCQVDSQVTMMFWYRQQPGQSLTLIATANQGSEATYESGFVIDKFPISRPNLTFSTLTVSNMSPEDSSIYLCSAMEIQVNTEAFFGQGTRLTVV.

The CDR3 coding sequence is TGCGCCAGCAGCCTGGGACAGGGGCCGCTGGGGGGGAATTCACCCCTCCACTTT. It is translated as CASSLGQGPLGGNSPLHF. The rearrangement links TRBV5-1 to TRBJ1-6; 10 nucleotides align to TRBD1. The germline V gene has CDR1 SGHRS and CDR2 YFSETQ. The CDR3 sequence is 18 residues long. Losses at the gene ends were 4 bases for V and 7 bases for J; bases not matched to a gene: 14.

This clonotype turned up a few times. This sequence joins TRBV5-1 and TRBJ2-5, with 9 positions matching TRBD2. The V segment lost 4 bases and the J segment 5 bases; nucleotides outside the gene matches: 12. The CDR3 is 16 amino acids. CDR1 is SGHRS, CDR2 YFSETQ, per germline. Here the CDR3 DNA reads TGCGCCAGCAGCCCCCAGACTAGCGGTCTGGGGGAGACCCAGTACTTC. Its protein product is CASSPQTSGLGETQYF.

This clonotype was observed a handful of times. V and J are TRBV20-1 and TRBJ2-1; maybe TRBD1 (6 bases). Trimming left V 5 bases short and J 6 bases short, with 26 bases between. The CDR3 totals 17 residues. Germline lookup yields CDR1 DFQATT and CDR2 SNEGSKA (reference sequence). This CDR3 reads CSALPWGRPSSPNEQFF. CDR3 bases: TGCAGTGCTCTCCCCTGGGGGCGGCCCTCCTCCCCCAATGAGCAGTTCTTC.

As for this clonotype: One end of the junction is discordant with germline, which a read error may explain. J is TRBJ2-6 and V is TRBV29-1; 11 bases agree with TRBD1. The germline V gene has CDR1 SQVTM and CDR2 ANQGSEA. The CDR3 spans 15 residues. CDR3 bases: TGCAGCGTAGGGACAGGGGGTTTTGGGGCCAACTTCCTGACTTTC. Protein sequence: CSVGTGGFGANFLTF.

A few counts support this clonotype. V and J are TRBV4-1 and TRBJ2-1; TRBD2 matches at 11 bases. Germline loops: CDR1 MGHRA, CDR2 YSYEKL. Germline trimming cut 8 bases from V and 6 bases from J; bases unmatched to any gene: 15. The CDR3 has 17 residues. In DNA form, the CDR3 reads TGCGCCAGCCACCAAACGATTAGCGGGGGGGGGATCAATGAGCAGTTCTTC. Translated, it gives CASHQTISGGGINEQFF.

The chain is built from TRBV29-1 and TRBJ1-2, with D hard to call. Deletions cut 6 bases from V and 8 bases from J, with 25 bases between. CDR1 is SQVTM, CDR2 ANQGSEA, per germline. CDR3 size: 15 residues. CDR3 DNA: TGCAGCGTGGCTGTTGTGTACGATCTAAACGGGGGCTACACCTTC. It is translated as CSVAVVYDLNGGYTF.

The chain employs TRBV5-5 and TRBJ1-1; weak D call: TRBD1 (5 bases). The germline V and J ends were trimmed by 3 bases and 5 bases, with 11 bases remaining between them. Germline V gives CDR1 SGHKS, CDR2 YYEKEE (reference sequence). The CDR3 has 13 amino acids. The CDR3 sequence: CASSSMEGTEAFF. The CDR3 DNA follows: TGTGCCAGCAGCTCCATGGAGGGGACTGAAGCTTTCTTT.

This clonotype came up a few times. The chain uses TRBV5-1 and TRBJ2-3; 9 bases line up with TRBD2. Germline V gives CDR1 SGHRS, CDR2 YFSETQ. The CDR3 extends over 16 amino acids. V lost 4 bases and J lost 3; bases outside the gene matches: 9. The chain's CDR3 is CASSLLQAGGTDTQYF. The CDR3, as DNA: TGCGCCAGCAGCCTCCTCCAAGCGGGAGGAACAGATACGCAGTATTTT.

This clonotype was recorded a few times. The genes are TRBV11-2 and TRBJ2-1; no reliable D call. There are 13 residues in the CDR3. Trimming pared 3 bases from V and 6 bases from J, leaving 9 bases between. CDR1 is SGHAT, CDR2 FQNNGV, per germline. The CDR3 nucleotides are TGTGCCAGCAGCTTTACAGTCGCCAATGAGCAGTTCTTC. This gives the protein CASSFTVANEQFF. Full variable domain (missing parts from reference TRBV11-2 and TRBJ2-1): EAGVAQSPRYKIIEKRQSVAFWCNPISGHATLYWYQQILGQGPKLLIQFQNNGVVDDSQLPKDRFSAERLKGVDSTLKIQPAKLEDSAVYLCASSFTVANEQFFGPGTRLTVL.

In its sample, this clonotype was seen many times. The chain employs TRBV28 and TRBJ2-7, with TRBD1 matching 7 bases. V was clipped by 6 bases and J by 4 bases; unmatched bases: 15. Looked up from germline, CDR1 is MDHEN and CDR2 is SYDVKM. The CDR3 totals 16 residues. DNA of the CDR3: TGTGCCAGCAGCCAAAAAACAGGGGCCGATTGGTACGAGCAGTACTTC. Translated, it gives CASSQKTGADWYEQYF.

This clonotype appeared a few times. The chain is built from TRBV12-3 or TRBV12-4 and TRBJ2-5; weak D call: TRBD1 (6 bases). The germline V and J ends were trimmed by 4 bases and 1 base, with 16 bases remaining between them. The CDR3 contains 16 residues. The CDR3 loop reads CASSSSWGPGQETQYF. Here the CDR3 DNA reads TGTGCCAGCAGTTCCTCCTGGGGGCCAGGCCAAGAGACCCAGTACTTC.